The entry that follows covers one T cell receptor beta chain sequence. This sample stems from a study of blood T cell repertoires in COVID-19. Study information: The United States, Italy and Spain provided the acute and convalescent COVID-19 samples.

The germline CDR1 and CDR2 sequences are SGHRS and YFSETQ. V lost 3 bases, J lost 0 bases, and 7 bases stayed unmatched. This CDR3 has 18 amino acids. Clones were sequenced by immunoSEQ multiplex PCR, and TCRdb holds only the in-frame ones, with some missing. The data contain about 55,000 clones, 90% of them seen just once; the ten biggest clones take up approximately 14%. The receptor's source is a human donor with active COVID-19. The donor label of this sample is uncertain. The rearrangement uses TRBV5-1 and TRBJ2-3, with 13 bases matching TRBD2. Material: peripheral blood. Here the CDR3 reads CASSSGLAGVFSTDTQYF. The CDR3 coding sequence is TGCGCCAGCAGCTCTGGACTAGCGGGGGTATTTAGCACAGATACGCAGTATTTT.